This TCR beta chain was found in a study of T cell changes during pregnancy in multiple sclerosis. Germline V gene lookup returns CDR1 SEHNR and CDR2 FQNEAQ (reference sequence). V shed 3 bases and J 9 bases; nucleotides not matched to a gene: 9. This CDR3 is 15 amino acids long. The repertoire was sequenced with immunoSEQ multiplex PCR; TCRdb's copy has only in-frame clones and lacks some. The table includes approximately 32,000 clones, about 92% detected once. This sequence originates from a female donor with multiple sclerosis, enrolled in a pregnancy study. V usage is TRBV7-9 and J usage is TRBJ2-1; 9 nucleotides line up with TRBD1. The specimen was CD8+ T cells from peripheral blood mononuclear cells, collected in the first trimester of pregnancy. CDR3 protein: CASSFFERGQGEQFF. The CDR3 bases are TGTGCCAGCAGCTTTTTCGAGCGGGGACAGGGTGAGCAGTTCTTC.